This T cell receptor (beta chain) was documented in a study of blood T cell repertoires in COVID-19. Across the study: Specimens from acute and convalescent COVID-19 originated in the United States, Italy and Spain. The analysed material was cDNA or gDNA that came from T cells, B-cell-depleted T cells, or PBMCs.

After removal of 3 bases from V and 2 bases from J, the junction contained 8 bases not matched to a gene. The CDR3 runs to 16 residues. Germline V gene lookup returns CDR1 SEHNR and CDR2 FQNEAQ (reference sequence). Original data processing: Reference gene primer amplification in the assay estimated nucleated cell counts. Some clones are missing from TCRdb's copy, which holds only in-frame ones; the method was immunoSEQ multiplex PCR. The V and J calls and the clone size are those of that table, but D and trimming were determined from the DNA. Of about 68,000 clones detected, more than 85% appear once; the ten largest clones hold 7.3%. Those enrolled in Seattle joined during active infection and were followed longitudinally afterward.

The sequence came from a man aged 40-50 years with COVID-19, enrolled during active disease. J is TRBJ2-5 and V is TRBV7-9; TRBD2 aligns across 8 bases. The sequenced sample consisted of peripheral blood. CDR3 amino acids: CASSLGLAGAQETQYF. CDR3 DNA: TGTGCCAGCAGCTTGGGTCTAGCGGGTGCACAAGAGACCCAGTACTTC.